Listed below are T cell receptor beta chains from one sample, sequenced in a study of cytomegalovirus exposure and HLA in healthy donors. Here immunoSEQ multiplex PCR was the method, and the copy in TCRdb shows in-frame clones only, minus some. The table for this sample gives 90,000 to 120,000 clones. The source material was PBMCs. The receptors shown here come from a man over 45 in good health and CMV-seronegative. Both conserved end residues are part of each CDR3. A D gene is named only where the DNA matches it firmly.

TGTGCCACCCACTACAGGGACCGAGAGACCCAGTACTTC	CATHYRDRETQYF	TRBV5-6	TRBJ2-5	.
TGCGCCAGCGGGCGAAGTGGAGGGCCGAATGAGCAGTTCTTC	CASGRSGGPNEQFF	TRBV4-1	TRBJ2-1	.
TGTGCCAGCAAGGGAGTGGGGGGAAACTATGGCTACACCTTC	CASKGVGGNYGYTF	TRBV28	TRBJ1-2	.
TGTGCCAGCAGCTTAGAAGGGAGAATAACTAGCACAGATACGCAGTATTTT	CASSLEGRITSTDTQYF	TRBV7-8	TRBJ2-3	.
TGTGCCAGTAGTGTGCGGAACGCAAACTATGGCTACACCTTC	CASSVRNANYGYTF	TRBV19	TRBJ1-2	.
TGCAGCGTTGCGAGGGACAGCAACTACGAGCAGTACTTC	CSVARDSNYEQYF	TRBV29-1	TRBJ2-7	TRBD1
TGTGCCAGCAGCGCGCCAGAGGATTCCTACGAGCAGTACTTC	CASSAPEDSYEQYF	TRBV7-9	TRBJ2-7	.
TGTGCCAGCGCACAGGGACAGGGGTTTGACTATGGCTACACCTTC	CASAQGQGFDYGYTF	TRBV19	TRBJ1-2	TRBD1
TGTGCCAGTAGTACCTCAACCGGGACAGGGGGGAGGTATGGCTACACCTTC	CASSTSTGTGGRYGYTF	TRBV19	TRBJ1-2	TRBD1
TGTGCCACCAGCCTCGAGAGGGGGAAAAGCTACGAGCAGTACTTC	CATSLERGKSYEQYF	TRBV15	TRBJ2-7	.
TGTGCCAGCAGCTTATGGACAGGGGAGGGAGAGCAGTACTTC	CASSLWTGEGEQYF	TRBV7-9	TRBJ2-7	TRBD1
TGTGCCAGCAGCTTAGTGTGGGATAGCGGAGGAGGTAATGAGCAGTTCTTC	CASSLVWDSGGGNEQFF	TRBV7-2	TRBJ2-1	.
TGTGCCAGCAGCTTAAATGGCCTGGGACAGTCCTCACCCCTCCACTTT	CASSLNGLGQSSPLHF	TRBV7-2	TRBJ1-6	TRBD1
TGTGCCAGCAGGGACAGAAAAGGAGACGAGCAGTACTTC	CASRDRKGDEQYF	TRBV5-4	TRBJ2-7	.
TGTGCCAGCAGTTTAAACAGGGGGCGTGTACTGTTTTTT	CASSLNRGRVLFF	TRBV28	TRBJ1-4	TRBD1
TGCGCCAGCAGCCAAGCGGGACAGCCCTATGGCTACACCTTC	CASSQAGQPYGYTF	TRBV4-3	TRBJ1-2	TRBD1
TGCGCCAGCAGCCAAGTGTCTAGCGCTTCCACAGATACGCAGTATTTT	CASSQVSSASTDTQYF	TRBV4-3	TRBJ2-3	.
TGTGCCAGCAGCTTAACTAGAACGTACGAGCAGTACTTC	CASSLTRTYEQYF	TRBV7-2	TRBJ2-7	.
TGTGCCAGCGGATCCGGGACAGGCATGAACACTGAAGCTTTCTTT	CASGSGTGMNTEAFF	TRBV25-1	TRBJ1-1	TRBD1
TGTGCCAGTAGTATAGCACCCGGGACACAAAAAGAGACCCAGTACTTC	CASSIAPGTQKETQYF	TRBV19	TRBJ2-5	.
TGTGCCAGCAGCTTGAACAGGGGTATAGACTATGGCTACACCTTC	CASSLNRGIDYGYTF	TRBV7-8	TRBJ1-2	TRBD1
TGTGCCAGCAGCTTGGCGGTAAATGAACCCCTTGATTTCTTT	CASSLAVNEPLDFF	TRBV5-5	TRBJ1-1	.
TGTGCCAGCAGCTTAGTTGGAGGACTGCCTGGGGCCAACGTCCTGACTTTC	CASSLVGGLPGANVLTF	TRBV7-9	TRBJ2-6	.